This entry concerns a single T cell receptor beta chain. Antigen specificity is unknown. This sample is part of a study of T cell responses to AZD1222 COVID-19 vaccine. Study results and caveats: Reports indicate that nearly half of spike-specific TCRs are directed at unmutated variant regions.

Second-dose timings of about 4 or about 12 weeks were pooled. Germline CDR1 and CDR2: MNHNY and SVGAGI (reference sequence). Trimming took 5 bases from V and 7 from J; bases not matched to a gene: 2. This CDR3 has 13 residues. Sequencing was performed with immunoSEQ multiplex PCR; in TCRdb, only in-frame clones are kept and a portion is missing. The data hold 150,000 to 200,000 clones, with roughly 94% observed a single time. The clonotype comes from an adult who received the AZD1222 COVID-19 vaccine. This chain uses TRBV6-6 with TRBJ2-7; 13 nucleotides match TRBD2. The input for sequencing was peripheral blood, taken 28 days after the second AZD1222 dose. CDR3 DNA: TGTGCCAGCAGTACGACTAGCGGGAGGGAGCAGTACTTC. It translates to CASSTTSGREQYF.